Sequencing of this TCR beta chain was carried out in a study of blood T cell repertoires in COVID-19 (dated by TCRdb to 2019 to 2021). Concerning the study at large: Collaborator samples came from the United States, Italy and Spain and covered acute and convalescent phases of COVID-19. Nearly every sample came with metadata listing a de-identified subject ID, COVID-19 status, age in years and sex. HLA class I and class II types, where available, came from metadata supplied by the sample provider rather than from assay-based typing. Samples came from the ongoing ImmuneRACE study (first 160 participants) plus 1,254 subjects from 6 global collaborators. Deeply sampled blood TCRbeta repertoires from subjects exposed to, actively infected with, or recovered from COVID-19 were included in the dataset. The material from the prospective study consisted of cDNA or gDNA derived from T cells, B-cell-depleted T cells, or PBMCs. A freely available public database, intended as a resource for researchers studying the immune response to SARS-CoV-2, is where the repertoires were released.

Concerning this clone: No cognate antigen has been identified for it. No qualities accompany the bases; no much larger clone lies one base away.

Whole blood was collected in K2EDTA tubes by collaborating institutions according to the institutions' own protocols. For TCRbeta analysis, collaborators shipped samples as frozen whole blood, isolated PBMCs, or DNA extracted from either of those sample types. Sequences LGHNA (CDR1) and YSLEER (CDR2) are obtained from the germline V gene. At the junction V is shortened by 4 bases and J by 1 base; bases outside the gene matches: 10. The CDR3 goes from the cysteine to the phenylalanine over 19 residues. Here the CDR3 DNA is all that survives: 57 bases in frame from base 1. The immunoSEQ Assay, a bias-controlled multiplex PCR, was used to amplify TCRbeta CDR3 regions from genomic DNA. On the study's bioinformatics: Nucleated cell counts per sample were estimated from amplification of reference gene primers within the assay. Sequence reads were collapsed and filtered to measure the absolute abundance of every unique TCRbeta CDR3 rearrangement. For each sample, productive Simpson clonality was calculated by taking the square root of Simpson's diversity index across productive rearrangements. The table was pulled from immuneACCESS by TCRdb, which kept in-frame rearrangements only. Such tables lose some clones; where checked, under half of the loss comes from unresolved V genes, and the rest has no known cause. V, J and clone size reflect that table, while D and trimming were determined from the DNA. This sample is represented by some 90,000 clones; about 84% of them were singletons. Of the sample, roughly 4.4% is held by the ten largest clones.

Results the study describes overall, beyond this receptor: The quantity of clinical and demographic metadata differed by source and by participant and was supplied without curation.

This receptor chain uses TRBV4-3 and TRBJ2-6, with TRBD1 identical over 10 junction bases. The source material was peripheral blood. The receptor was derived from a man aged 60-69 years with acute or convalescent COVID-19. The sequenced DNA is TGCGCCAGCAGCCGACGGACAGGGGGTGTTATATCTGGGGCCAACGTCCTGACTTTC. Its coded protein is CASSRRTGGVISGANVLTF.